This entry concerns a single TCR beta chain. The antigen is undetermined. These data come from a study of T cell repertoires in cytomegalovirus infection. Study-level background: Recently described HLA-C-restricted plus well-studied HLA-B-restricted CMV epitopes were used. Public TCR beta signatures were indicative of both CMV infection and a matching HLA type. Regarding the study as a whole: What dominated the ex vivo response were HLA-C-restricted CMV-specific TCR beta clonotypes.

MiXCR, applied by TCRdb to the reads, yields one record per CDR3 protein. The table shows some 320,000 distinct CDR3 sequences, with about 27% occurring only once. The clonotype originates from a human donor in good health (CMV status not recorded). Some clones in this sample may be carry-over from other donors' samples. The material was cultured PBMCs, obtained from culture after CMV antigen stimulation.

The CDR3: CSARTGLSTSSPLHF. The CDR3 DNA reads TGCAGTGCAAGGACAGGCCTTTCAACAAGTTCACCCCTCCACTTT. The chain recombines TRBV20-1 with TRBJ1-6; 7 bases fit TRBD1. From germline, CDR1 is DFQATT and CDR2 SNEGSKA (reference sequence). V lost 6 bases and J lost 9; bases outside the gene matches: 14. CDR3 length: 15 amino acids.